This is a list of T cell receptor beta chains from one sample in a study of blood T cell repertoires in COVID-19. Only in-frame clones appear in the TCRdb table, and some are missing; sequencing was by immunoSEQ multiplex PCR. This table has fewer than 300,000 clones, more than 75% appearing once. The specimen was peripheral blood. The receptors come from a middle-aged woman who had recovered from COVID-19. Each CDR3 is given without its conserved first and last residue. Each record gives: J gene, V gene, CDR3 protein.

TRBJ2-1 TRBV30 AWSVGGLGLEQF
TRBJ2-7 TRBV9 ASSPGQINYEQY
TRBJ1-1 TRBV7-9 ASSPRQGGAYTEAF
TRBJ2-3 TRBV2 ASSDPLGTVRAASTDTQY
TRBJ2-7 TRBV7-6 ASSPRQEDIAGYPYEQY
TRBJ1-2 TRBV6-5 ASSSELHGKGGYT
TRBJ1-5 TRBV30 AWSVHRGNSNQPQH
TRBJ2-1 TRBV5-1 ASSSPSGSKYEQF
TRBJ2-1 TRBV5-1 ASSKGLVTDEQF
TRBJ2-1 TRBV11-2 ASSLAPVGGSSYNEQF
TRBJ2-3 TRBV5-1 ASSLTSPSTDTQY
TRBJ2-1 TRBV5-1 ASSLGPPVDEQF
TRBJ1-6 TRBV3-1/TRBV3-2 ASSQADRANSPLH
TRBJ2-2 TRBV9 ASSPTPTSGRGTGELF
TRBJ1-6 TRBV5-1 ASSLTGSVGQASPLH
TRBJ2-1 TRBV30 AWSVSGGEGEQF
TRBJ2-4 TRBV18 ASSQAVAKNIQY
TRBJ2-1 TRBV30 AWSVPQGREQF
TRBJ2-7 TRBV27 ASSAGTEAGEQY